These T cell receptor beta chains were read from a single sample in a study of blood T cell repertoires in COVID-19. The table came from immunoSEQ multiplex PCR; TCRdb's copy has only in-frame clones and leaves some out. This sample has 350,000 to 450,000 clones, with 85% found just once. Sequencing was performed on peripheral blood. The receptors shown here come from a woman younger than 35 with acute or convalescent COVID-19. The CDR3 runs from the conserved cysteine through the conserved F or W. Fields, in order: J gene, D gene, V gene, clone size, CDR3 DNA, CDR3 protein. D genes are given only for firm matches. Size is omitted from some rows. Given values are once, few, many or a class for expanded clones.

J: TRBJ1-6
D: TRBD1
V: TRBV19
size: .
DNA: TGTGCCAGTAGTACCGGACAGGGGCGGAATTCACCCCTCCACTTT
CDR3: CASSTGQGRNSPLHF

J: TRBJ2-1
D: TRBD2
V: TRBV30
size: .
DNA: TGTGCCTGGAGTAACGGGGGGGCCGGAAATGAGCAGTTCTTC
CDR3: CAWSNGGAGNEQFF

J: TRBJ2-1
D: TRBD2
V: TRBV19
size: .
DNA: TGTGCCAGTAGTAAGCGGGGGGACCTCTTGGATGAGCAGTTCTTC
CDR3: CASSKRGDLLDEQFF

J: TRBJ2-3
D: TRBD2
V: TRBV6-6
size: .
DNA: TGTGCCAGCAGTCTAGCGGGGGGGGATACGCAGTATTTT
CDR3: CASSLAGGDTQYF

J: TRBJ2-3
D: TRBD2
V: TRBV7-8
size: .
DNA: TGTGCCAGCAGCGGACTAGCGGAATACACAGATACGCAGTATTTT
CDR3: CASSGLAEYTDTQYF

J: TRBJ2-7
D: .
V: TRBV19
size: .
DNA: TGTGCCAGTAGGCCGGAGCGGAGCTCCTACGAGCAGTACTTC
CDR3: CASRPERSSYEQYF

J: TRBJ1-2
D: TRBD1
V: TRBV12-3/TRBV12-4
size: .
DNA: TGTGCCAGCAGCAGGGACAGGCACTATGGCTACACCTTC
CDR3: CASSRDRHYGYTF

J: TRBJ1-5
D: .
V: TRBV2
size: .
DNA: TGTGCCAGCAGTTATGATCAGCCCCAGCATTTT
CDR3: CASSYDQPQHF

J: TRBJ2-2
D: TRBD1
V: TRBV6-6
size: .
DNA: TGTGCCAGCAGGACAGGGGGCCCGAACACCGGGGAGCTGTTTTTT
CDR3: CASRTGGPNTGELFF

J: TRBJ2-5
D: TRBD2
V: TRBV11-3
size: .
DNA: TGTGCCAGCAGCCAATCGACTAGCGGGAGGCGAGAGACCCAGTACTTC
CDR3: CASSQSTSGRRETQYF

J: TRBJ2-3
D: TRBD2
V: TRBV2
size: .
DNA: TGTGCCAGCCAGGGACTAGCAGATACAGATACGCAGTATTTT
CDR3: CASQGLADTDTQYF

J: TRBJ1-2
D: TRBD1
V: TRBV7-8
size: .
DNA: TGTGCCAGCAGCTTGCGTGAGGCAGGGGGACGAGTACGAGGCTACACCTTC
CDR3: CASSLREAGGRVRGYTF

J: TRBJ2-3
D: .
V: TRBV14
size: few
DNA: TGTGCCAGCAGCCAAAGACTAACAGATACGCAGTATTTT
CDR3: CASSQRLTDTQYF

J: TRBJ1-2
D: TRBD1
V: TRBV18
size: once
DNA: TGTGCCAGCTCGGAAGGGACAGGGACCGGCTACACCTTC
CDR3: CASSEGTGTGYTF

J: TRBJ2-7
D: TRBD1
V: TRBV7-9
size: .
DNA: TGTGCCAGCAGCCCCTTGGGAGCCCAGGGGGAGTACTTC
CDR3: CASSPLGAQGEYF

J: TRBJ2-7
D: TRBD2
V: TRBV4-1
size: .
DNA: TGCGCCAGCAGCCAAGACCCCTTGGGGGGGACCTACGAGCAGTACTTC
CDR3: CASSQDPLGGTYEQYF

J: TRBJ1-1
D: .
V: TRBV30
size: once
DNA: TGTGCCTGGTTGTATCAAGGGGGGGACACTGAAGCTTTCTTT
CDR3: CAWLYQGGDTEAFF

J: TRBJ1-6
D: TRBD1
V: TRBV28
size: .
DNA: TGTGCCAGCAGTTTAGGACAGGGGTTGATAGGGGATTCACCCCTCCACTTT
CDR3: CASSLGQGLIGDSPLHF

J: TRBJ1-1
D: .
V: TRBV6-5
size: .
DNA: TGTGCCAGCAGTTACAGCGGGCCGTTGAACACTGAAGCTTTCTTT
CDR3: CASSYSGPLNTEAFF

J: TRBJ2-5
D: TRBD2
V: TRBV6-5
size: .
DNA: TGTGCCCTCCGGGGCGGGGGGCAAGAGACCCAGTACTTC
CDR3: CALRGGGQETQYF

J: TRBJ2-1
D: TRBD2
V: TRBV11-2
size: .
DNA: TGTGCCAGCAACGGAATTAGCGGGGGGGTAGGTGAGCAGTTCTTC
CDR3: CASNGISGGVGEQFF

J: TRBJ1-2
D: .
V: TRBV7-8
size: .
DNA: TGTGCCAGCAGCGTGAGGGATGGCTACACCTTC
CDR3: CASSVRDGYTF

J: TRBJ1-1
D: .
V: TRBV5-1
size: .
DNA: TGCGCCAGCAAAGACAGAGGTGACACTGAAGCTTTCTTT
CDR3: CASKDRGDTEAFF

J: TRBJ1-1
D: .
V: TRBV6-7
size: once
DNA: TGTGCCAGCAGTTACTGGTGCAGAGAGGAGGACACTGAAGCTTTCTTT
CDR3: CASSYWCREEDTEAFF

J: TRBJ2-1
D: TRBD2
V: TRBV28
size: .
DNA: TGTGCCAGCAGTATGGAGGGTGGACTAGCGGCCAATGAGCAGTTCTTC
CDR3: CASSMEGGLAANEQFF

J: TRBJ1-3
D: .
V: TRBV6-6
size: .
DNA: TGTGCCAGCAGTTTACTTCGAGTCTCTGGAAACACCATATATTTT
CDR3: CASSLLRVSGNTIYF

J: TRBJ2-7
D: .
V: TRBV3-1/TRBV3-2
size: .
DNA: TGTGCCAGCAGCCAGGGGCGCAACGAGCAGTACTTC
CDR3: CASSQGRNEQYF

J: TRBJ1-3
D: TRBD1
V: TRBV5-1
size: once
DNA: TGCGCCAGCAGCTGGGGACAGGCCTCCTCTGGAAACACCATATATTTT
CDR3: CASSWGQASSGNTIYF

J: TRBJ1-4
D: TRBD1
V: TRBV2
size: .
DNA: TGTGCCAGCAAAGAAGGACAGGGGACATCAGGGCTGTTTTTT
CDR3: CASKEGQGTSGLFF

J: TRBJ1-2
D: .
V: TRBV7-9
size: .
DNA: TGTGCCAGCAGCCCGGGGGGGCTCTATGGCTACACCTTC
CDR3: CASSPGGLYGYTF

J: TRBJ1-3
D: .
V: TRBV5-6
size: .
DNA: TGTGCCAGCAGCTTGGGGGCAGCTGGAAACACCATATATTTT
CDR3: CASSLGAAGNTIYF

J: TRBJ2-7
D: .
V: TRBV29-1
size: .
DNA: TGCAGCGTCCCGGAGGGCGGGCCCCCCTCCTACGAGCAGTACTTC
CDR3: CSVPEGGPPSYEQYF

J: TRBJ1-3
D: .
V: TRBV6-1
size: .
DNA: TGTGCCAGCAGTGAGCGACAGAGCTCTGGAAACACCATATATTTT
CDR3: CASSERQSSGNTIYF

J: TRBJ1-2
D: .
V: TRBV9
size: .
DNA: TGTGCCAGCAGCGCGACATTCTCCGATGGCTACACCTTC
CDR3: CASSATFSDGYTF

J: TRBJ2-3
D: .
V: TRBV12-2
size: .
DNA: TGTGCAAGTCGCTCCGCGAGATGCGGACTAGCGATGGATACGCAGTATTTT
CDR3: CASRSARCGLAMDTQYF

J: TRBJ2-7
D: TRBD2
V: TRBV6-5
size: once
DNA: TGTGCCAGCAGCCCGGGACTAGCGGGATCCTACGAGCAGTACTTC
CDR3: CASSPGLAGSYEQYF

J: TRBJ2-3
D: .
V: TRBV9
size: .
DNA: TGTGCCAGCAGCGTAGCCCCTGTGGGCCCAGATACGCAGTATTTT
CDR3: CASSVAPVGPDTQYF

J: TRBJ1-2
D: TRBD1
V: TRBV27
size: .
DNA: TGTGCCAGCAGGCCAGGGGGCGGCTATGGCTACACCTTC
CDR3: CASRPGGGYGYTF

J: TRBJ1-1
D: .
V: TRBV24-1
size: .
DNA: TGTGCCACCAGGGCGGTTGAAGCTTTCTTT
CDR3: CATRAVEAFF

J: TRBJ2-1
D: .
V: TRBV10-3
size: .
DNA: TGTGCCATCAGTGAGTCGAGGGATTATGAGCAGTTCTTC
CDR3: CAISESRDYEQFF

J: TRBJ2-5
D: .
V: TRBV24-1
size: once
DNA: TGTGCCACCAGTGATGTAACAAGTTTACGCGAGACCCAGTACTTC
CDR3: CATSDVTSLRETQYF

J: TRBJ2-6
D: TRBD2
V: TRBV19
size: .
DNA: TGTGCCAGTAGTCTCGATCCTAGCGGGGCTGGGGCCAACGTCCTGACTTTC
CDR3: CASSLDPSGAGANVLTF

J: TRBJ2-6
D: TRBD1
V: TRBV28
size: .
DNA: TGTGCCAGCAGTTTGGTCGGGGACAGGGGGCTCTCTGGGGCCAACGTCCTGACTTTC
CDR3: CASSLVGDRGLSGANVLTF

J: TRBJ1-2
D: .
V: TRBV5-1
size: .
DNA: TGCGCCAGCAGCTTGGCCGTGGGGGGAGATTATGGCTACACCTTC
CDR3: CASSLAVGGDYGYTF

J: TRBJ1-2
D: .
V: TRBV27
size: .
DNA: TGTGCCAGCAGTTTATCGAACAGAGGGGGCTACACCTTC
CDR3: CASSLSNRGGYTF

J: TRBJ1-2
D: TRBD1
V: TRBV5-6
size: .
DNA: TGTGCCAGCAGCGAAGGACAGGGCAATGGCTACACCTTC
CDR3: CASSEGQGNGYTF

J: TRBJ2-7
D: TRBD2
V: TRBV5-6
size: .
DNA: TGTGCCAGCAGCTACGGGACTAGGGTGTCCTACGAGCAGTACTTC
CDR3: CASSYGTRVSYEQYF

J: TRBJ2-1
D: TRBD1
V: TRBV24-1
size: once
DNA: TGTGCCACCAGTGATTCGGGACAGCCGAACGACTACAATGAGCAGTTCTTC
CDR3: CATSDSGQPNDYNEQFF

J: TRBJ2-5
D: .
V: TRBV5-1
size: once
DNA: TGCGCCAGCAGCTTGGGGGGAGTCCAAGAGACCCAGTACTTC
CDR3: CASSLGGVQETQYF

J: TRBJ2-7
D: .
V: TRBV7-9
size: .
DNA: TGTGCCAGCAGCTCAGGCCGCAGGGAGCAGTACTTC
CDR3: CASSSGRREQYF

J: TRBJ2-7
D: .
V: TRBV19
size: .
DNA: TGTGCCAGTAGTATGATCCCAGGGGTCGGATCCTACGAGCAGTACTTC
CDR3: CASSMIPGVGSYEQYF

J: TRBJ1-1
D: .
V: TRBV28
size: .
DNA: .
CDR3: CASTPSGQGTEAFF

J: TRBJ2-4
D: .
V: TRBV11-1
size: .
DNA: TGTGCCAGCAGCTCCGGGGGCCCTGACAGGGATGCCATTCAGTACTTC
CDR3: CASSSGGPDRDAIQYF

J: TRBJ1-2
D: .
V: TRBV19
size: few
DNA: TGTGCCAGTAGCCTTCCTCAGGGGACCTATGGCTACACCTTC
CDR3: CASSLPQGTYGYTF